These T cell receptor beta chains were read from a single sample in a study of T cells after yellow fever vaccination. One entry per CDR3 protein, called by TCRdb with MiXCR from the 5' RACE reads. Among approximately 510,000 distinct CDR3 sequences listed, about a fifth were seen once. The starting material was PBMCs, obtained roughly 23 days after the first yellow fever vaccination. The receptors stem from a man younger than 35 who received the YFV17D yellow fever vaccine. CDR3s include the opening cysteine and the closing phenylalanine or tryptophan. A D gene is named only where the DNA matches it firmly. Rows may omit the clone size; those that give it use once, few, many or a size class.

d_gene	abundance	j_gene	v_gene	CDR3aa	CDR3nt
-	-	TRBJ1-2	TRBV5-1	CASSLESVRESYGYTF	TGCGCCAGCAGCTTGGAGTCAGTACGGGAGTCTTATGGCTACACCTTC
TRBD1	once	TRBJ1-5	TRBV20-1	CSASGTWTGSVYQPQHF	TGCAGTGCTAGTGGGACCTGGACAGGGAGTGTTTATCAGCCCCAGCATTTT
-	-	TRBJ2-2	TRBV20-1	CSARDSWEVGTGELFF	TGCAGTGCTAGAGATTCATGGGAAGTTGGCACCGGGGAGCTGTTTTTT
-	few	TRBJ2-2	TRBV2	CASIGLTPNTGELFF	TGTGCCAGCATCGGGCTAACACCGAACACCGGGGAGCTGTTTTTT
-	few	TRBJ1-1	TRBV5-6	CASSLSARGLEAFF	TGTGCCAGCAGCTTGTCGGCCAGAGGGCTTGAAGCTTTCTTT
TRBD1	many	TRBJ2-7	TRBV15	CATSRGSGTGAYEQYF	TGTGCCACCAGCAGAGGGTCCGGGACAGGGGCCTACGAGCAGTACTTC
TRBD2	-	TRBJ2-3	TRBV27	CASSFGSGGSGDTQYF	TGTGCCAGCAGTTTCGGGAGCGGGGGGTCAGGCGATACGCAGTATTTT
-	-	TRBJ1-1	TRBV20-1	CSADTGRTEAFF	TGCAGTGCCGACACAGGGAGGACTGAAGCTTTCTTT
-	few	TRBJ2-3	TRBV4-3	CASSQDLTYYRTDTQYF	TGCGCCAGCAGCCAAGATCTGACATATTACCGCACAGATACGCAGTATTTT
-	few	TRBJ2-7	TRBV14	CASSQQQGSSYEQYF	TGTGCCAGCAGCCAGCAGCAGGGGTCCTCCTACGAGCAGTACTTC
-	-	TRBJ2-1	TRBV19	CASSNSLKRKHNEQFF	TGTGCCAGTAGTAATAGTCTAAAGCGGAAACACAATGAGCAGTTCTTC
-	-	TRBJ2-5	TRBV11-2	CASSLEVYQETQYF	TGTGCCAGCAGCTTAGAAGTGTACCAAGAGACCCAGTACTTC
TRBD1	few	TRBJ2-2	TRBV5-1	CASSFGTGGRNTGELFF	TGCGCCAGCAGCTTCGGGACAGGGGGCAGAAACACCGGGGAGCTGTTTTTT
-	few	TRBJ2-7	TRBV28	CASSWTPTYEQYF	TGTGCCAGCAGTTGGACACCCACCTACGAGCAGTACTTC
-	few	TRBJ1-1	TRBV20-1	CSGQGSGTEAFF	TGCAGCGGCCAGGGGTCGGGCACTGAAGCTTTCTTT
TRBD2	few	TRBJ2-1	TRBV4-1	CASSQGLAADNEQFF	TGCGCCAGCAGCCAAGGGCTAGCGGCCGACAATGAGCAGTTCTTC
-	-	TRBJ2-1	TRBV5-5	CASSLWSPNNEQFF	TGTGCCAGCAGCTTATGGTCCCCTAACAATGAGCAGTTCTTC
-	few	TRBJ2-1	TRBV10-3	CAISEGPRDITSPHSTEQFF	TGTGCCATCAGTGAGGGACCCCGGGACATCACATCCCCCCACAGCACTGAGCAGTTCTTC
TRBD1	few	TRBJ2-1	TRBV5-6	CASSWGTGGYEQFF	TGTGCCAGCAGCTGGGGGACAGGGGGCTATGAGCAGTTCTTC
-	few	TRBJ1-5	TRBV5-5	CASSLGVEESNQPQHF	TGTGCCAGCAGCTTGGGGGTCGAGGAGAGCAATCAGCCCCAGCATTTT
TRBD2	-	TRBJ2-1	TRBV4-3	CASSPGISGGAYNEQFF	TGCGCCAGCAGCCCCGGTATTAGCGGGGGGGCCTACAATGAGCAGTTCTTC
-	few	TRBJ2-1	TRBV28	CASSLWGDANNEQFF	TGTGCCAGCAGTTTATGGGGAGACGCCAACAATGAGCAGTTCTTC
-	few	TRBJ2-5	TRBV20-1	CSARDLTRGETQYF	TGCAGTGCTAGGGACCTTACGAGGGGGGAGACCCAGTACTTC
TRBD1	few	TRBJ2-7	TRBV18	CASSPPGTGTYEQYF	TGTGCCAGCTCGCCGCCGGGGACAGGTACCTACGAGCAGTACTTC
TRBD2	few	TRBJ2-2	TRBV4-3	CASSFLAGEAGELFF	TGCGCCAGCAGCTTCTTGGCGGGGGAGGCCGGGGAGCTGTTTTTT
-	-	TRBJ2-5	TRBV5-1	CASSLGVGPYEETQYF	TGCGCCAGCAGTTTGGGGGTCGGACCTTACGAAGAGACCCAGTACTTC
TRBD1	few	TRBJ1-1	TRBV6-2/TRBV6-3	CASSHRGYGESEAFF	TGTGCCAGCAGCCACAGGGGATACGGTGAAAGTGAAGCTTTCTTT
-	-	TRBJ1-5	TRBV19	CASSRGSGNQPQHF	TGTGCCAGTAGTCGGGGCTCCGGCAATCAGCCCCAGCATTTT
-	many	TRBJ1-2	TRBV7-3	CASSTNTLQAGYTF	TGTGCCAGCAGCACTAACACGTTGCAGGCCGGCTACACCTTC
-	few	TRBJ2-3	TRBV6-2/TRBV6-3	CASSYPLEPGPSLDLSSTDTQYF	TGTGCCAGCAGTTACCCGTTGGAACCGGGACCCAGTCTTGACCTATCTAGCACAGATACGCAGTATTTT
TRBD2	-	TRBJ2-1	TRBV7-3	CASSPNSGGAGGEQFF	TGTGCCAGCAGCCCAAACAGCGGGGGGGCCGGCGGTGAGCAGTTCTTC
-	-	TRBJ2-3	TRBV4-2	CASSQVGHTTDTQYF	TGTGCCAGCAGCCAAGTGGGACACACGACAGATACGCAGTATTTT
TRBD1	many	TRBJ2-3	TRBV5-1	CASSWRQGEADTQYF	TGCGCCAGCAGTTGGCGACAGGGCGAGGCAGATACGCAGTATTTT
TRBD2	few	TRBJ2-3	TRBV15	CATSRSTSGTDTQYF	TGTGCCACCAGCCGATCGACTAGCGGGACAGATACGCAGTATTTT
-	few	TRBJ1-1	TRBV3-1	CASSQVTGNTEAFF	TGTGCCAGCAGCCAAGTTACAGGGAACACTGAAGCTTTCTTT
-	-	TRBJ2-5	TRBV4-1	CASSQDPTETQYF	TGCGCCAGCAGCCAAGATCCTACAGAGACCCAGTACTTC
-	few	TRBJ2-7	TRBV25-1	CASSPGQSDEQYF	TGTGCCAGCAGTCCGGGACAATCGGACGAGCAGTACTTC
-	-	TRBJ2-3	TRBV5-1	CASSLEPGTQYF	TGCGCCAGCAGCTTGGAGCCAGGGACGCAGTATTTT
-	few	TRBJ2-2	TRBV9	CASSVDPANTGELFF	TGTGCCAGCAGCGTAGATCCAGCAAACACCGGGGAGCTGTTTTTT
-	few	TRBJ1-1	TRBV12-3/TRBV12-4	CASTSDDTEAFF	TGTGCCAGCACCTCGGACGACACTGAAGCTTTCTTT
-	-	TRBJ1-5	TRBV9	CASSPHSYGNQPQHF	TGTGCCAGCAGCCCCCATTCTTACGGAAATCAGCCCCAGCATTTT
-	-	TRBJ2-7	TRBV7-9	CASGSGGKSYEQYF	TGTGCCAGTGGGTCCGGTGGGAAGTCCTACGAGCAGTACTTC
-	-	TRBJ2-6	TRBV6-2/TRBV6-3	CASSDVSSGANVLTF	TGTGCCAGCAGTGATGTCTCCTCTGGGGCCAACGTCCTGACTTTC
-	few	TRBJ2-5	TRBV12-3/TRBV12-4	CASSTATLPETQYF	TGTGCCAGCAGTACCGCTACACTCCCCGAGACCCAGTACTTC
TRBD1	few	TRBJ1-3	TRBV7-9	CASTATGPEGPTIYF	TGTGCCAGCACCGCGACAGGGCCGGAAGGTCCGACCATATATTTT
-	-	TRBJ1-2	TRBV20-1	CSARDLAGRGYTF	TGCAGTGCTAGAGATCTGGCAGGCCGTGGCTACACCTTC
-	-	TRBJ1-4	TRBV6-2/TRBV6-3	CASSYSKQGTTTNEKLFF	TGTGCCAGCAGTTACTCGAAGCAGGGGACTACAACTAATGAAAAACTGTTTTTT
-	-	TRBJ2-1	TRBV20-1	CSAREWGWDEQFF	TGCAGTGCTAGAGAATGGGGGTGGGATGAGCAGTTCTTC
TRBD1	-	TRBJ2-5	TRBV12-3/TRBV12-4	CASSSYSSRGLGETQYF	TGTGCCAGCAGTTCCTACTCCTCCAGGGGGCTGGGTGAGACCCAGTACTTC
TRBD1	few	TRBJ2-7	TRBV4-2	CASSQADRDGYEQYF	TGTGCCAGCAGCCAAGCCGACAGGGACGGCTACGAGCAGTACTTC
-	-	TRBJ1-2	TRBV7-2	CASSLTRGRGYGYTF	TGTGCCAGCAGCTTAACCCGGGGAAGGGGCTATGGCTACACCTTC
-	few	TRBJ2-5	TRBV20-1	CSARDWLQETQYF	TGCAGTGCCAGAGACTGGCTCCAAGAGACCCAGTACTTC
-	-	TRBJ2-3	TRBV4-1	CASSQERGGGPPDTQYF	TGCGCCAGCAGCCAAGAACGAGGGGGGGGGCCGCCAGATACGCAGTATTTT
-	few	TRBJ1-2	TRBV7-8	CASSPPREDGYTF	TGTGCCAGCAGCCCCCCCAGGGAGGATGGCTACACCTTC